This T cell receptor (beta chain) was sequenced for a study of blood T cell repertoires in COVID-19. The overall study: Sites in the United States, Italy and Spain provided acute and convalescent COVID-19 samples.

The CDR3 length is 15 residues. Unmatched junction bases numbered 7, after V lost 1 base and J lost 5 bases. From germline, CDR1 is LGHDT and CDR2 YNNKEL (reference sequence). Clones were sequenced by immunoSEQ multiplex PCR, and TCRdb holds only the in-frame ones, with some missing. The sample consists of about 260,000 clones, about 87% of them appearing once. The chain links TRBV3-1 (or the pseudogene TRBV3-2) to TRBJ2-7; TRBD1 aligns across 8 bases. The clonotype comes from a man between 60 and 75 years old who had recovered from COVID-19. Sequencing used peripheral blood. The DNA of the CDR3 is TGTGCCAGCAGCCAAGCTTGGACAGGGAACAACGAGCAGTACTTC. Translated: CASSQAWTGNNEQYF.